This T cell receptor beta chain emerged from a study of Graves' ophthalmopathy and Graves' hyperthyroidism. The TCR beta CDR3 regions underwent amplification from RNA transcripts. A first-round RT-PCR used HTBI primers, followed by a second-round multiplex PCR. TCRdb re-called the multiplex PCR reads through MiXCR, storing one row per CDR3 protein. The table has hundreds of thousands of distinct CDR3 sequences, about a fifth seen once. This CDR3 is 13 amino acids long. V shed 8 bases, J shed 3 bases, and the junction held 6 bases outside the gene matches. Germline V CDR1 and CDR2: MNHEY, SVGEGT. This clonotype was seen many times. No antigen is known for it. Study-level findings and limits: The model's ophthalmopathy progression predictions had 55% to 71% sensitivity and about 72% specificity. Sensitivity of 85% to 90% and specificity of roughly 80% were achieved when a 13-signature model separated ophthalmopathy from stable hyperthyroidism.

Newly diagnosed, the hyperthyroidism patients had under 2 months' duration and were aged 18 to 65. Patients were left out if they had other autoimmune diseases, uncontrolled infections, pregnancy or lactation. Sequences were obtained from peripheral blood. The receptor's source is a woman between 18 and 30 years old with stable Graves' hyperthyroidism. Some clones in this sample may be carry-over from other donors' samples. The V and J genes are TRBV6-2 or TRBV6-3 and TRBJ2-5; 7 nucleotides line up with TRBD1. The CDR3 protein is CASGGQPEETQYF. The DNA for the CDR3 is TGTGCCAGCGGGGGACAGCCCGAAGAGACCCAGTACTTC.